This T cell receptor (beta chain) originates from a study of cytomegalovirus exposure and HLA in healthy donors. Looking at the study overall: A data release that came early held approximately 85 million unique TCRs from HLA-typed donors. Findings of the study overall: Accurate predictions that matched the HLA-A and HLA-B alleles of most subjects were reportedly made from TCR beta sequences. It was taken for granted in presence/absence analyses that sequencing depth across donors was roughly uniform.

In the case of this clone: Its specificity is unknown.

The PCR used 60 Vbeta and 13 Jbeta primers. Assay used: immunoSEQ multiplex PCR; TCRdb lists only in-frame clones, some missing. The profile shows about 110,000 clones, 75% to 90% of them singletons. Material: PBMCs. The clonotype comes from a man aged 40-49 years in good health and CMV-seronegative.

CDR3 residues: CASRDRGGQETQYF. As DNA, the CDR3 is TGTGCCAGCAGGGACAGGGGGGGTCAAGAGACCCAGTACTTC. The V gene is TRBV6-4, the J gene TRBJ2-5; 10 bases are shared with TRBD1. Trimming took 6 bases from V and 2 from J; bases not matched to a gene: 3. This CDR3 region has 14 residues. The germline V gene encodes CDR1 MRHNA and CDR2 SNTAGT.